Below, 29 T cell receptor beta chains from the same sample are listed, as sequenced in a study of shared clonotypes between healthy human individuals. Sequencing was performed with immunoSEQ multiplex PCR; in TCRdb, only in-frame clones are kept and a portion is missing. The table records some 2,100,000 clones, approximately 96% of them present only once. The material sequenced was naive CD4+ T cells sorted from blood. The subset: CD45RA+ positively selected. The source is a man between 18 and 35 years old in good health.

The gene calls are TRBV9 and TRBJ2-7; no firm D call. V lost 4 bases and J 3 bases, leaving 20 bases between the germline ends. From germline, CDR1 is SGDLS and CDR2 YYNGEE. The CDR3 runs 16 residues. CDR3 loop: CASSPGLGPSNYEQYF. CDR3 nucleotide sequence: TGTGCCAGCAGCCCCGGCCTTGGGCCCTCTAACTACGAGCAGTACTTC. The full variable domain, its missing parts supplied by reference TRBV9 and TRBJ2-7, is DSGVTQTPKHLITATGQRVTLRCSPRSGDLSVYWYQQSLDQGLQFLIQYYNGEERAKGNILERFSAQQFPDLHSELNLSSLELGDSALYFCASSPGLGPSNYEQYFGPGTRLTVT.

The gene calls are TRBV6-5 and TRBJ2-6; weak D call: TRBD2 (5 bases). V shed 4 bases and J shed 3 bases, with 10 bases lying between them. The CDR3 totals 15 residues. Germline values: CDR1 MNHEY, CDR2 SVGAGI. CDR3 loop: CASSSEGFGANVLTF. In DNA, the CDR3 is TGTGCCAGCAGTTCCGAGGGCTTTGGGGCCAACGTCCTGACTTTC.

V is TRBV11-2 and J is TRBJ2-3, with TRBD2 matching 12 bases. CDR3 length equals 16 residues. CDR1 is SGHAT, CDR2 FQNNGV, per germline. V was pared by 5 bases and J by 6 bases, with 9 bases of the junction left unmatched. The CDR3 sequence: CASSSRTSGNGDTQYF. CDR3 DNA: TGTGCCAGCAGCAGTCGGACTAGCGGGAATGGGGATACGCAGTATTTT. The full variable domain, rest sourced from reference TRBV11-2 and TRBJ2-3, is EAGVAQSPRYKIIEKRQSVAFWCNPISGHATLYWYQQILGQGPKLLIQFQNNGVVDDSQLPKDRFSAERLKGVDSTLKIQPAKLEDSAVYLCASSSRTSGNGDTQYFGPGTRLTVL.

The chain is built from TRBV7-9 and TRBJ2-7, with 7 bases identical to TRBD1. The CDR3 loop spans 15 amino acids. J gave up 2 bases and V 1 base, and 5 bases lay outside the gene matches. Germline CDR1 and CDR2: SEHNR and FQNEAQ (reference sequence). The CDR3 region has the DNA TGTGCCAGCAGCTTAGGGACAGGCCCACCCTACGAGCAGTACTTC. This translates into CASSLGTGPPYEQYF.

The chain links TRBV7-5 to TRBJ2-7; the table's D call, TRBD2, has no DNA check behind it. TRBV7-5 is deemed a pseudogene. The CDR3 totals 17 residues. CDR3 bases: TGTGCCAGAAGCTTCCACCCCCGGGACTCGGGGACCTACGAGCAGTACTTC. This encodes CARSFHPRDSGTYEQYF.

The gene calls are TRBV2 and TRBJ2-5; D is ambiguous. Looked up from germline, CDR1 is SNHLY and CDR2 is FYNNEI. V was cut by 6 bases and J by 1 base, with 9 bases left in between. The CDR3 contains 13 residues. CDR3 bases: TGTGCCAGCAGCCAGAATCTCCAAGAGACCCAGTACTTC. This encodes CASSQNLQETQYF. The full variable domain, in which reference TRBV2 and TRBJ2-5 provide the parts outside the CDR3, is EPEVTQTPSHQVTQMGQEVILRCVPISNHLYFYWYRQILGQKVEFLVSFYNNEISEKSEIFDDQFSVERPDGSNFTLKIRSTKLEDSAMYFCASSQNLQETQYFGPGTRLLVL.

This chain uses TRBV11-2 with TRBJ1-2, with 8 bases lining up with TRBD1. Per the germline V gene, CDR1 is SGHAT and CDR2 is FQNNGV. V was clipped by 8 bases and J by 0 bases; unmatched bases: 17. The CDR3 loop spans 18 amino acids. CDR3 region: CASFIYGQGTAANYGYTF. DNA for the CDR3: TGTGCCAGCTTCATCTACGGACAGGGTACAGCCGCTAACTATGGCTACACCTTC.

V gene TRBV4-1 combines with J gene TRBJ2-7; the D gene is possibly TRBD1 (6 bases). Trimming left V 3 bases short and J 3 bases short, with 15 bases between. Germline CDR1 reads MGHRA; CDR2 reads YSYEKL. The CDR3 is made up of 15 amino acids. The CDR3 loop reads CASSQGAGPFYEQYF. The CDR3 DNA reads TGCGCCAGCAGCCAGGGGGCCGGTCCCTTCTACGAGCAGTACTTC.

The chain recombines TRBV4-1 with TRBJ2-3, with 7 bases identical to TRBD1. CDR3 length: 14 residues. CDR1 and CDR2 (germline): MGHRA, YSYEKL. The J segment lost 6 bases and the V segment lost 4 bases, leaving 7 bases of the junction unmatched. CDR3 bases: TGCGCCAGCAGCCGAATGAACAGGGGTGATACGCAGTATTTT. Translated: CASSRMNRGDTQYF.

V gene TRBV5-1 combines with J gene TRBJ1-4; D is unresolved. The CDR3 has 17 amino acids. Germline assignment: CDR1 SGHRS and CDR2 YFSETQ. V shed 0 bases and J shed 4 bases, with 16 bases lying between them. CDR3 bases: TGCGCCAGCAGCTTGGAAAAAGGGAAACCAGGTAATGAAAAACTGTTTTTT. As protein: CASSLEKGKPGNEKLFF.

The chain combines TRBV9 with TRBJ2-7, with D unclear. The germline gives CDR1 SGDLS, CDR2 YYNGEE. The length of the CDR3 is 15 residues. The ends were cut back, 4 bases at V and 0 bases at J, with 14 bases in the middle. The DNA for the CDR3 is TGTGCCAGCAGCCCCGGGTCGTCGCACTCCTACGAGCAGTACTTC. Translated: CASSPGSSHSYEQYF.

The V gene is TRBV6-1, the J gene TRBJ1-1; D is unresolved. CDR1 MNHNS and CDR2 SASEGT come from the germline V gene. This CDR3 comprises 15 residues. Trimming shortened V by 11 bases and J by 1 base, and 20 bases separated the two germline ends. The DNA for the CDR3 is TGTGCCTCGAGACATATAAAGACTGCGAACACTGAAGCTTTCTTT. Its protein product is CASRHIKTANTEAFF.

The V gene is TRBV7-9, the J gene TRBJ2-1; TRBD2 might be the D (5 bases). The V end was cut by 1 base, the J end by 4 bases, with 11 bases between. This CDR3 is 15 amino acids long. Germline V gene sequence: CDR1 SEHNR, CDR2 FQNEAQ (reference sequence). CDR3 coding DNA: TGTGCCAGCAGCTTAGGGAGCGGTCCTTACAATGAGCAGTTCTTC. Protein product: CASSLGSGPYNEQFF.

The rearrangement links TRBV6-5 to TRBJ2-3; no clear D gene. CDR3 length equals 15 residues. CDR1 and CDR2 from the germline V gene are MNHEY and SVGAGI. V was clipped by 6 bases and J by 2 bases, with 15 bases between them. The CDR3 DNA is TGTGCCAGCAGCCGAAACTACGGTTCCACAGATACGCAGTATTTT. This encodes CASSRNYGSTDTQYF.

The chain is built from TRBV5-4 and TRBJ2-4; 9 bases map to TRBD1. Per the germline V gene, CDR1 is SGHNT and CDR2 is YYREEE (reference sequence). The trim removed 9 bases at V and 3 bases at J, leaving 4 bases unmatched. This CDR3 has 13 amino acids. This chain's CDR3 is CATTGGGKNIQYF. The CDR3 DNA sequence: TGTGCCACTACAGGGGGCGGCAAAAACATTCAGTACTTC.

The gene calls are TRBV29-1 and TRBJ2-7; 7 bases fit TRBD1. The germline V gene encodes CDR1 SQVTM and CDR2 ANQGSEA. The CDR3 has 11 amino acids. Trimming removed 7 bases from V and 6 bases from J; junction bases left unmatched: 6. The CDR3 sequence is CSAQTGPEQYF. CDR3 in DNA: TGCAGCGCTCAGACAGGGCCCGAGCAGTACTTC.

The V and J genes are TRBV7-2 and TRBJ2-5; D not certain. From germline, CDR1 is SGHTA and CDR2 FQGNSA. The CDR3 length is 15 residues. V was pared by 2 bases and J by 4 bases, with 14 bases between. The CDR3 region has the DNA TGTGCCAGCAGCTTACTAGGTAGAGCTCTAGAGACCCAGTACTTC. Amino acid sequence: CASSLLGRALETQYF.

This chain joins TRBV5-1 and TRBJ2-1, with 10 bases aligning to TRBD2. CDR1 SGHRS and CDR2 YFSETQ come from the germline V gene. This CDR3 has 17 amino acids. J gave up 5 bases and V 0 bases, and 8 bases lay outside the gene matches. CDR3 in DNA: TGCGCCAGCAGCTTGGTTGCAGCTAGCGGGAGTAACAATGAGCAGTTCTTC. Its translation: CASSLVAASGSNNEQFF.

The CDR3 loop reads CASSIGQGASEKLFF. CDR3 in DNA: TGTGCCAGTAGTATAGGGCAGGGGGCATCTGAAAAACTGTTTTTT. V usage is TRBV19 and J usage is TRBJ1-4; 8 bases match TRBD1. Unmatched junction bases numbered 5, after V lost 1 base and J lost 7 bases. In germline, CDR1 is LNHDA, CDR2 SQIVND (reference sequence). The CDR3 is made up of 15 amino acids. Filled out from reference TRBV19 and TRBJ1-4, the complete variable domain reads DGGITQSPKYLFRKEGQNVTLSCEQNLNHDAMYWYRQDPGQGLRLIYYSQIVNDFQKGDIAEGYSVSREKKESFPLTVTSAQKNPTAFYLCASSIGQGASEKLFFGSGTQLSVL.

The chain combines TRBV4-1 with TRBJ2-7; 14 positions agree with TRBD2. V lost 6 bases, J lost 6 bases, and 4 bases stayed unmatched. CDR3 length: 14 residues. The germline CDR1 and CDR2 sequences are MGHRA and YSYEKL. CDR3 coding DNA: TGCGCCAGCAGTCAGGGACTAGCGGGAGTCGAGCAGTACTTC. Translated, it gives CASSQGLAGVEQYF.

The chain joins TRBV27 to TRBJ2-1; a possible D gene is TRBD1 (6 bases). Germline assignment: CDR1 MNHEY and CDR2 SMNVEV (reference sequence). This CDR3 spans 22 amino acids. The V end was cut by 3 bases, the J end by 2 bases, with 32 bases between. The CDR3 sequence: CASSLGRSRGKNTRGAYNEQFF. The CDR3 region has the DNA TGTGCCAGCAGTTTGGGTCGATCCAGGGGAAAAAACACTCGTGGGGCCTACAATGAGCAGTTCTTC.

This clone has a handful of counts. V usage is TRBV30 and J usage is TRBJ2-2, with D maybe TRBD2 (6 bases). CDR3 length equals 15 residues. From germline, CDR1 is GTSNPN and CDR2 SVGIG (reference sequence). The ends were cut back, 3 bases at V and 4 bases at J, with 15 bases in the middle. The CDR3, as DNA: TGTGCCTGGAGCCCCGGATGGGGAGGCACCGGGGAGCTGTTTTTT. It translates to CAWSPGWGGTGELFF.

The chain uses TRBV6-1 and TRBJ2-5, with TRBD2 matching over 7 bases. Germline-derived CDR1 and CDR2 are MNHNS and SASEGT. Trimming took 3 bases from V and 7 from J; bases not matched to a gene: 8. The CDR3 is 14 amino acids. The CDR3 DNA is TGTGCCAGCAGTGAGGGGACTTCGGGAGGGACCCAGTACTTC. This gives the protein CASSEGTSGGTQYF.

The rearrangement links TRBV5-4 to TRBJ1-6, with 8 bases lining up with TRBD1. The CDR3 has 16 amino acids. The germline V gene has CDR1 SGHNT and CDR2 YYREEE (reference sequence). Trimming took 4 bases from V and 5 from J; bases not matched to a gene: 8. The CDR3 protein is CASSQGQGMNNSPLHF. The DNA for the CDR3 is TGTGCCAGCAGCCAAGGACAGGGTATGAATAATTCACCCCTCCACTTT.

The sample holds a few counts of this clone. This same CDR3 is encoded by further DNA sequences in the sample. This chain uses TRBV29-1 with TRBJ2-3, with D perhaps matching TRBD1 (6 bases). CDR1 and CDR2 (germline): SQVTM, ANQGSEA. V was pared by 2 bases and J by 0 bases, with 6 bases between. The length of the CDR3 is 13 residues. In DNA, the CDR3 is TGCAGCGTTGAAACAGGGAGCACAGATACGCAGTATTTT. Its protein product is CSVETGSTDTQYF.

The DNA for the CDR3 is TGTGCCACCCGGGGCGAGGGGCAAAATACCGGGGAGCTGTTTTTT. Translation gives CATRGEGQNTGELFF. The chain employs TRBV10-3 and TRBJ2-2, with D perhaps given as TRBD1 or TRBD2 (5 bases each). The CDR3 length is 15 residues. Germline values: CDR1 ENHRY, CDR2 SYGVKD. V lost 10 bases and J lost 5, with 20 bases in between.

V is TRBV6-6 and J is TRBJ2-7; D remains ambiguous. There are 12 residues in the CDR3. Germline values: CDR1 MNHNY, CDR2 SVGAGI (reference sequence). Trimming removed 6 bases from V and 2 bases from J, with 8 bases in between. CDR3 in amino acids: CASSSNPYEQYF. DNA of the CDR3: TGTGCCAGCAGCTCGAACCCCTACGAGCAGTACTTC.

This sequence joins TRBV6-5 and TRBJ2-2; TRBD2 aligns across 11 bases. The V and J ends lost 8 bases and 6 bases, in that order; junction bases with no gene match: 5. This CDR3 region has 14 residues. The germline V gene encodes CDR1 MNHEY and CDR2 SVGAGI. This CDR3 is CASGIAGGAGELFF. CDR3 sequence (DNA): TGTGCCAGCGGAATAGCGGGAGGGGCCGGGGAGCTGTTTTTT.

The gene calls are TRBV11-2 and TRBJ2-7, with D uncertain. In germline, CDR1 is SGHAT, CDR2 FQNNGV. The V and J ends lost 8 bases and 5 bases respectively, with 16 bases between them. This CDR3 comprises 13 residues. The CDR3 protein is CASRAPGSHEQYF. Here the CDR3 DNA reads TGTGCCAGCCGCGCCCCAGGTTCCCACGAGCAGTACTTC.